This TCR beta chain was captured in a study of sequential checkpoint blockade in melanoma. Study overall: Patients were randomized 1:1 to nivolumab-then-ipilimumab or ipilimumab-then-nivolumab first-line. Study-level findings and limits: Pretreatment TIL clonality tracked with response in the nivolumab-first arm.

Germline assignment: CDR1 SGHNT and CDR2 YENEEA. The V and J ends lost 8 bases and 7 bases respectively, with 26 bases between them. The CDR3 runs 16 residues. The table came from immunoSEQ multiplex PCR; TCRdb's copy has only in-frame clones and leaves some out. Among approximately 19,000 clones listed, around 70% were seen once. This clone was seen a handful of times. The target antigen is unknown. Treatment noted: randomized to nivolumab then ipilimumab (arm A) or the reverse (arm B). The sample here was tumor tissue (inferred from file names), taken from a patient given nivolumab and ipilimumab in sequence. The J gene is TRBJ1-2, the V gene TRBV11-3; D ambiguous. The sequence was collected from a human donor with melanoma. The CDR3 sequence: CASQTPSATFNSGYTF. The CDR3 DNA is TGTGCCAGCCAAACCCCCTCAGCAACGTTCAACAGTGGCTACACCTTC.